By share, the clone carrying this T cell receptor (beta chain) counts as large. Its antigen is unknown. V was cut by 4 bases and J by 1 base, with 13 bases left in between. CDR1 is GTSNPN, CDR2 SVGIG, per germline (reference sequence). The CDR3 is 14 amino acids. Data came from immunoSEQ multiplex PCR; TCRdb stores just in-frame clones and leaves some out. This table has about 4,700 clones, around 78% appearing once. This specimen belongs to a study of immune cell composition in non-small cell lung cancer. Study results and limitations: Tumour TCR-beta clonality showed no significant link to smoking pack-years. Top 10 clone scores and clonality were higher in squamous than adenocarcinoma. 75% of squamous and about 31% of adenocarcinoma cases had tumour-associated clones >0.5%.

Template was genomic DNA from frozen, unsorted single-cell suspensions. This sequence joins TRBV30 and TRBJ1-1, with a possible D match to TRBD1 (5 bases). This TCR was sampled from a human donor with non-small cell lung cancer. Sequencing input: lung tumor tissue. CDR3 nucleotide sequence: TGTGCCTGGACTCGGGGGGTCGGGAACACTGAAGCTTTCTTT. Its translation is CAWTRGVGNTEAFF. Filled out from reference TRBV30 and TRBJ1-1, the complete variable domain reads SQTIHQWPATLVQPVGSPLSLECTVEGTSNPNLYWYRQAAGRGLQLLFYSVGIGQISSEVPQNLSASRPQDRQFILSSKKLLLSDSGFYLCAWTRGVGNTEAFFGQGTRLTVV.